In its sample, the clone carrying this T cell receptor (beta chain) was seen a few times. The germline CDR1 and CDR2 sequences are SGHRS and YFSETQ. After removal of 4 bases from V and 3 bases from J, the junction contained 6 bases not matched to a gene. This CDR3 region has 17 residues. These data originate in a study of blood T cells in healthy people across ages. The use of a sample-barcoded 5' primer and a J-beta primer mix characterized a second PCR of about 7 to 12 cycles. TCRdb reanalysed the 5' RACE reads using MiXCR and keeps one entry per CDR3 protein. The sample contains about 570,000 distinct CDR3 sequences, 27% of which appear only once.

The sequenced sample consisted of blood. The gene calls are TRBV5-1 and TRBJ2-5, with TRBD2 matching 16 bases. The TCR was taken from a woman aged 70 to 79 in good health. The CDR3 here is CASSKGLAGGREETQYF. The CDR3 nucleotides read TGCGCCAGCAGCAAGGGACTAGCGGGGGGGCGAGAAGAGACCCAGTACTTC. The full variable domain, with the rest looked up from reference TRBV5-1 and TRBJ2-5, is KAGVTQTPRYLIKTRGQQVTLSCSPISGHRSVSWYQQTPGQGLQFLFEYFSETQRNKGNFPGRFSGRQFSNSRSEMNVSTLELGDSALYLCASSKGLAGGREETQYFGPGTRLLVL.